The sequence of this T cell receptor beta chain was determined in a study of shared clonotypes between healthy human individuals. About the study: CD8 memory received one plate per donor, CD8 naive two, CD4 memory three and CD4 naive three. Study-level findings and limits: Rarefaction demonstrated incomplete sorted-subset sequencing despite large depth.

Sequenced by immunoSEQ multiplex PCR; TCRdb stores in-frame clones only, minus some. The data contain about a million clones, approximately 77% of them singletons. Germline CDR1 SEHNR, CDR2 FQNEAQ (reference sequence). V lost 6 bases, J lost 8 bases, and 7 bases stayed unmatched. CDR3 length equals 15 residues. Notes on this clone: No antigen is known for it.

Donors, healthy HIV-negative adults, lacked recent acute infections or vaccinations. The specimen was memory CD4+ T cells from PBMCs. Specified subset: CD45RA-negative fraction. The J gene is TRBJ2-1, the V gene TRBV7-9; 13 bases fit TRBD2. The receptor was isolated from a man younger than 35 in good health. Some clones in this sample may be carry-over from other donors' samples. DNA of the CDR3: TGTGCCAGCAGTTATCGGACTAGCGGGAGAGATGAGCAGTTCTTC. Encoded protein: CASSYRTSGRDEQFF.